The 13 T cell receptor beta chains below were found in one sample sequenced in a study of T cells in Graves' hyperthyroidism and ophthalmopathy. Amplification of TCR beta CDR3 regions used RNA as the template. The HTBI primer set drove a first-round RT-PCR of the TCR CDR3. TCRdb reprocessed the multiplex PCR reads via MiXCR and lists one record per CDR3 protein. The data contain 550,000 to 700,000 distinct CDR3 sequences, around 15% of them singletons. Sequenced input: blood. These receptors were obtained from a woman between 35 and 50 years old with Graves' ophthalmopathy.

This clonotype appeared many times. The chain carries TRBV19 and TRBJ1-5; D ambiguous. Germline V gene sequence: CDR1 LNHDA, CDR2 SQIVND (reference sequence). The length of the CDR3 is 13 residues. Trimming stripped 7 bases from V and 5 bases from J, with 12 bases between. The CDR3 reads CASNLQKDQPQHF. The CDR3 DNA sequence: TGTGCCAGTAATCTCCAGAAAGATCAGCCCCAGCATTTT.

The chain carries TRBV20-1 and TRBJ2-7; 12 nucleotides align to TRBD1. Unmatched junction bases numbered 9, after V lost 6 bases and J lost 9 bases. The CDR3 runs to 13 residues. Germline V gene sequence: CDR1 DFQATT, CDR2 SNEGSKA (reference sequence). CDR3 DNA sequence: TGCAGTGCGGGGGGACAGGGGGCGCGCGTGCAGTACTTC. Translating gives CSAGGQGARVQYF.

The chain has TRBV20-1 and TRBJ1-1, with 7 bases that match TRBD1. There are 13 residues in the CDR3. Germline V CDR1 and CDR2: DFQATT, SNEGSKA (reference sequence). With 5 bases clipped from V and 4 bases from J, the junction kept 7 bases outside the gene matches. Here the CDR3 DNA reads TGCAGTGCTCCCCACCCAGGGGGCACTGAAGCTTTCTTT. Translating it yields CSAPHPGGTEAFF.

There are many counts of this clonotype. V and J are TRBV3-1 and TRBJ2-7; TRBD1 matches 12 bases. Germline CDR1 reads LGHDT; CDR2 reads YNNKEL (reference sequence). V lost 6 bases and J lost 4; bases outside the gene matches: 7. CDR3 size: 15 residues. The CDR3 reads CASSPRDRGLYEQYF. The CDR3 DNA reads TGTGCCAGCAGTCCCCGGGACAGGGGGCTGTACGAGCAGTACTTC.

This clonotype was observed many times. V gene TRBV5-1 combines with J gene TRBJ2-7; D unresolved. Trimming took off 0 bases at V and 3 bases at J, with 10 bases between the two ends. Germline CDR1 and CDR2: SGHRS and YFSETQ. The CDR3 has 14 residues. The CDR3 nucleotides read TGCGCCAGCAGCTTGGACGGGTCGCGCTACGAGCAGTACTTC. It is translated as CASSLDGSRYEQYF.

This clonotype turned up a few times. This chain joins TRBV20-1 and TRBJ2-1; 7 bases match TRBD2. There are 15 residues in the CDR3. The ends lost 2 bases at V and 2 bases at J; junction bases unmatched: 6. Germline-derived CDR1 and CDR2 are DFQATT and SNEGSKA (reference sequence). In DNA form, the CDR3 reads TGCAGTGCTAGACCGGGACTATTTCCCTACAATGAGCAGTTCTTC. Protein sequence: CSARPGLFPYNEQFF.

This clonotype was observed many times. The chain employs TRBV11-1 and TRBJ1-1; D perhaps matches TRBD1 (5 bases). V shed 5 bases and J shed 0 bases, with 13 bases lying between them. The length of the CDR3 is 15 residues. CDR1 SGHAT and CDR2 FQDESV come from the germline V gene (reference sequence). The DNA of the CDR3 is TGTGCCAGCAGCGCCAACTGGGACTTGAACACTGAAGCTTTCTTT. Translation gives CASSANWDLNTEAFF. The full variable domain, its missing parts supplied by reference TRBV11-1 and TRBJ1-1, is EAEVAQSPRYKITEKSQAVAFWCDPISGHATLYWYRQILGQGPELLVQFQDESVVDDSQLPKDRFSAERLKGVDSTLKIQPAELGDSAMYLCASSANWDLNTEAFFGQGTRLTVV.

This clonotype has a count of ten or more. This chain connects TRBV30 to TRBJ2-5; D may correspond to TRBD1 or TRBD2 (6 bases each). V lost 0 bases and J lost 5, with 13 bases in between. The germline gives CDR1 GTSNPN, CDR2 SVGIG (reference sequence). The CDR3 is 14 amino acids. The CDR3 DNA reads TGTGCCTGGAGTGTAGACGGGGGCGCGGAGACCCAGTACTTC. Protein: CAWSVDGGAETQYF.

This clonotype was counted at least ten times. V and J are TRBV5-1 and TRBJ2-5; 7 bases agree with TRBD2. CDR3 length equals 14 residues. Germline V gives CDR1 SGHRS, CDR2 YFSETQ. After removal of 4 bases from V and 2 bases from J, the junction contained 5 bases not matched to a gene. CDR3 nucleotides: TGCGCCAGCAGCATCGCTAGCGGACAAGAGACCCAGTACTTC. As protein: CASSIASGQETQYF.

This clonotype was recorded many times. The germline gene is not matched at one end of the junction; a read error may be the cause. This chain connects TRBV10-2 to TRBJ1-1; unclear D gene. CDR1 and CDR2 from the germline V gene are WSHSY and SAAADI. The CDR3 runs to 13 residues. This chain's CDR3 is CASRRTANTEAFF. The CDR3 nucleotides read TGTGCCAGCAGACGGACGGCGAACACTGAAGCTTTCTTT.

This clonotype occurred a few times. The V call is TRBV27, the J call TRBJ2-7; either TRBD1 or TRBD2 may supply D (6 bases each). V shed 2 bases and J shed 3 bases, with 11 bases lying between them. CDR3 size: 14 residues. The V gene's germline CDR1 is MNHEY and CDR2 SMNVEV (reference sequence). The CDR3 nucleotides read TGTGCCAGCAGTTTAAGGGGGGAAAACTACGAGCAGTACTTC. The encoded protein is CASSLRGENYEQYF.

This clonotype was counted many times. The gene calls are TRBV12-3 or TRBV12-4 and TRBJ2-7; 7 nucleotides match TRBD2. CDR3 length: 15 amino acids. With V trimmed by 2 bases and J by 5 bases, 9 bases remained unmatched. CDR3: CASSLLRTSPHEQYF. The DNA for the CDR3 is TGTGCCAGCAGTTTACTGCGGACTAGTCCCCACGAGCAGTACTTC.

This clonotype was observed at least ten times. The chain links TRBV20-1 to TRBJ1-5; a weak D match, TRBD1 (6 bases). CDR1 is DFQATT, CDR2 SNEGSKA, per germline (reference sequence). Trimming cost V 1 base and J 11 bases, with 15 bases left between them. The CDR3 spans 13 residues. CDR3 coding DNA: TGCAGTGCTAGAGCAGGGGCCGAATGGGCCCAGCATTTT. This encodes CSARAGAEWAQHF.